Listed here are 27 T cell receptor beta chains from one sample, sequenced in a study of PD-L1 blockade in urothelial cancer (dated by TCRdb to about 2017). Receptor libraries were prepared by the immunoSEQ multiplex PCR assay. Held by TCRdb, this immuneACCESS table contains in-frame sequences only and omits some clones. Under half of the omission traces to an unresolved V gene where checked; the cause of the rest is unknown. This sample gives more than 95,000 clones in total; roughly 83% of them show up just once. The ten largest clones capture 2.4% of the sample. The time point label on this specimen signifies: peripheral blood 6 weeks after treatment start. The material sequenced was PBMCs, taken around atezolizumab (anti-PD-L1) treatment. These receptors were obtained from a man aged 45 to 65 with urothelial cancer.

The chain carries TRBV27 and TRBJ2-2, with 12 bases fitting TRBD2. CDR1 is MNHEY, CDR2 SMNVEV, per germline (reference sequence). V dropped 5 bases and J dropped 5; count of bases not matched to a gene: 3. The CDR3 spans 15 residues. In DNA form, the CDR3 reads TGTGCCAGCAGTGGGGGGACTAGCGGGACCGGGGAGCTGTTTTTT. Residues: CASSGGTSGTGELFF.

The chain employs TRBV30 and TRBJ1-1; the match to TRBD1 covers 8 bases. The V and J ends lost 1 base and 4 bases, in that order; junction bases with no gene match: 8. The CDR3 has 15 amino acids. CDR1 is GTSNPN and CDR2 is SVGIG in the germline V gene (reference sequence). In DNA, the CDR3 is TGTGCCTGGAGTGCCCGACAGGGGAGGGGCACTGAAGCTTTCTTT. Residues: CAWSARQGRGTEAFF. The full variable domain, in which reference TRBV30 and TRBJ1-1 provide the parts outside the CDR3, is SQTIHQWPATLVQPVGSPLSLECTVEGTSNPNLYWYRQAAGRGLQLLFYSVGIGQISSEVPQNLSASRPQDRQFILSSKKLLLSDSGFYLCAWSARQGRGTEAFFGQGTRLTVV.

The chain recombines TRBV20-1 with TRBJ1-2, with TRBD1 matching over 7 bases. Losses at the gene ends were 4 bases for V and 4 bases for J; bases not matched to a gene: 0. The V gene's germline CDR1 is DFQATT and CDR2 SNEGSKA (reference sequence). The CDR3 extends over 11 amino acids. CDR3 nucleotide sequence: TGCAGTGCTACAGGGGGCTATGGCTACACCTTC. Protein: CSATGGYGYTF.

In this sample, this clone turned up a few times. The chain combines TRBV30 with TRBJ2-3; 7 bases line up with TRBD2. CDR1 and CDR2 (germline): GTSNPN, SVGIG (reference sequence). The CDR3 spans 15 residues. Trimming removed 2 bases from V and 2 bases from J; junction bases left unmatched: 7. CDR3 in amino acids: CAWSSGGRNTDTQYF. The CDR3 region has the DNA TGTGCCTGGAGTAGTGGCGGGAGAAACACAGATACGCAGTATTTT.

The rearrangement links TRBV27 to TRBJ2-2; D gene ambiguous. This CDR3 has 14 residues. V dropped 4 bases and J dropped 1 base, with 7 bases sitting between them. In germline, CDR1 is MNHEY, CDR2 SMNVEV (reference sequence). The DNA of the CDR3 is TGTGCCAGCAGTTACGAGGAGAACACCGGGGAGCTGTTTTTT. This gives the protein CASSYEENTGELFF.

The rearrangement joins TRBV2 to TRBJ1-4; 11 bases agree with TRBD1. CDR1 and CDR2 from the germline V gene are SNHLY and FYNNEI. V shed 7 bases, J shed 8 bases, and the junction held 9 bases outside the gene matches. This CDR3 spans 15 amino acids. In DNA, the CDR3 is TGTGCCAGCAACCTCCGGGACAGGGGGTCGGAAAAACTGTTTTTT. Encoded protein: CASNLRDRGSEKLFF.

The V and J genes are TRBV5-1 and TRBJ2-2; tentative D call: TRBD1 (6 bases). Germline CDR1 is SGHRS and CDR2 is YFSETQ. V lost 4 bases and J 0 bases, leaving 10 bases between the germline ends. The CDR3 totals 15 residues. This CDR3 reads CASSVQGSNTGELFF. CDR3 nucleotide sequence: TGCGCCAGCAGCGTACAGGGATCGAACACCGGGGAGCTGTTTTTT. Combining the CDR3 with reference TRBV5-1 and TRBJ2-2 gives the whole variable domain KAGVTQTPRYLIKTRGQQVTLSCSPISGHRSVSWYQQTPGQGLQFLFEYFSETQRNKGNFPGRFSGRQFSNSRSEMNVSTLELGDSALYLCASSVQGSNTGELFFGEGSRLTVL.

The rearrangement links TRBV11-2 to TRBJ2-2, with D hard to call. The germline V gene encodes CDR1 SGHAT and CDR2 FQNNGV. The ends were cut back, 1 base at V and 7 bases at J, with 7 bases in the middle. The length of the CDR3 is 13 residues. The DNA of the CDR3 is TGTGCCAGCAGCTTAGGGGCGTTCGGGGAGCTGTTTTTT. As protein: CASSLGAFGELFF.

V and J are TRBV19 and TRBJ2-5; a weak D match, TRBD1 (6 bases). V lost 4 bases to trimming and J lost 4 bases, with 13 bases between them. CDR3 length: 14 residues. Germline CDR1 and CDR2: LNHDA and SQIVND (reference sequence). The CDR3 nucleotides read TGTGCCAGTAGTACCCAGGGGAAGGGAGAGACCCAGTACTTC. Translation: CASSTQGKGETQYF.

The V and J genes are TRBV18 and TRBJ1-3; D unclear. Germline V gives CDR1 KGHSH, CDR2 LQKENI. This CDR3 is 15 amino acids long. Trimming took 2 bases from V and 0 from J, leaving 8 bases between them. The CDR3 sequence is CASSPKGDSGNTIYF. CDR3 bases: TGTGCCAGCTCACCAAAGGGAGACTCTGGAAACACCATATATTTT.

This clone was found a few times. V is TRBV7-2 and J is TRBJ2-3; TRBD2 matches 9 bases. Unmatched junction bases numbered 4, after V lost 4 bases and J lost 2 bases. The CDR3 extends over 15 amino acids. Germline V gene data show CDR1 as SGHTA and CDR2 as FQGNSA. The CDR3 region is CASSSTSGFTDTQYF. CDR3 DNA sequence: TGTGCCAGCAGCTCGACTAGCGGTTTCACAGATACGCAGTATTTT.

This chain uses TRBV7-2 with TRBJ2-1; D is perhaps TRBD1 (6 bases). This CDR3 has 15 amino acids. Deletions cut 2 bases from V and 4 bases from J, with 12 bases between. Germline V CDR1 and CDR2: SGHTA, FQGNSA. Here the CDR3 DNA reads TGTGCCAGCAGCTTAACCCCAGGGGCTTACAATGAGCAGTTCTTC. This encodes CASSLTPGAYNEQFF.

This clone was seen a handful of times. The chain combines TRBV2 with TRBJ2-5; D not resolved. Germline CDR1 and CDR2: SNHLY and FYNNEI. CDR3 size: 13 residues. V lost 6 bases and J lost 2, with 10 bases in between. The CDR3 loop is CASSQRFQETQYF. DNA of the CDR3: TGTGCCAGCAGCCAGAGGTTTCAAGAGACCCAGTACTTC.

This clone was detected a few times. The chain's CDR3 is CASSSGGQVNYEQYF. DNA for the CDR3: TGTGCCAGCAGCTCGGGGGGACAGGTGAACTACGAGCAGTACTTC. This chain links TRBV7-9 with TRBJ2-7; a weak D match, TRBD1 (8 bases). Deletions cut 4 bases from V and 3 bases from J, with 16 bases between. Germline V CDR1 and CDR2: SEHNR, FQNEAQ (reference sequence). The CDR3 contains 15 residues.

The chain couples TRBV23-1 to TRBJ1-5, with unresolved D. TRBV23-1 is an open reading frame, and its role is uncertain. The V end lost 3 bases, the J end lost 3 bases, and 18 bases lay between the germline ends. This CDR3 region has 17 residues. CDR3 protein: CASSHGRLGQPNQPQHF. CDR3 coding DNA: TGCGCCAGCAGTCATGGGAGGCTAGGGCAGCCCAATCAGCCCCAGCATTTT.

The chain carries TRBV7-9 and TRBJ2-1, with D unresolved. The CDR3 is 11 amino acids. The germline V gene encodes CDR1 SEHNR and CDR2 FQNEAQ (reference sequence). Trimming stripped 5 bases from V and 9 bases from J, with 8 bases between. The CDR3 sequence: CASSADTEQFF. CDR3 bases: TGTGCCAGCAGCGCCGACACTGAGCAGTTCTTC.

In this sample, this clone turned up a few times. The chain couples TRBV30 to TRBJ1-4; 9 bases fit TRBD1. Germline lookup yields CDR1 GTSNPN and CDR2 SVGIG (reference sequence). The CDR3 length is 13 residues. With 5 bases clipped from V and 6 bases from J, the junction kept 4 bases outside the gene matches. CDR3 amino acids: CAWYRDRDEKLFF. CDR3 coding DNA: TGTGCCTGGTACCGGGACAGGGATGAAAAACTGTTTTTT.

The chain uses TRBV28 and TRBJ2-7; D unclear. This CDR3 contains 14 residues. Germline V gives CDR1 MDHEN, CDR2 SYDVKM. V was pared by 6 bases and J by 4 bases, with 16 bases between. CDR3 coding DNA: TGTGCCAGCAGCCGGCTTTTAGCAGAATACGAGCAGTACTTC. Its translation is CASSRLLAEYEQYF.

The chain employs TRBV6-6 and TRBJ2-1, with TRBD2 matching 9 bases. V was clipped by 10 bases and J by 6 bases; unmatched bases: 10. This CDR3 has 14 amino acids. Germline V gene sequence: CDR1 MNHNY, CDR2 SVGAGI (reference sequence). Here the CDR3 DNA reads TGTGCCACCTCTCCCGGGACTAGCCTCAATGAGCAGTTCTTC. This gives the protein CATSPGTSLNEQFF.

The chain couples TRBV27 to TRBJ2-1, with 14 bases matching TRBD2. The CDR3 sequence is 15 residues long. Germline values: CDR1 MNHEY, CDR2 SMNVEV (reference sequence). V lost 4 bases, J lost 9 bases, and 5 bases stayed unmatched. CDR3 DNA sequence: TGTGCCAGCAGTTCCGAGACTAGCGGGAGGGTTGAGCAGTTCTTC. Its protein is CASSSETSGRVEQFF.

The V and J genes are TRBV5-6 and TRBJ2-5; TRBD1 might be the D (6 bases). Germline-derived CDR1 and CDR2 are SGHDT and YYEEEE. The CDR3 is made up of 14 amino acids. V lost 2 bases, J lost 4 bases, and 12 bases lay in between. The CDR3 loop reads CASSLGRGRETQYF. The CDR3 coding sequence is TGTGCCAGCAGCTTAGGCAGGGGCAGAGAGACCCAGTACTTC.

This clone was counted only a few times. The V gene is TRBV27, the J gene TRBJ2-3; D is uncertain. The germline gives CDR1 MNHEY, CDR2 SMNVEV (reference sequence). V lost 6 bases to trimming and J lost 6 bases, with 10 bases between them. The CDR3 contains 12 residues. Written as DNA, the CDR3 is TGTGCCAGCAGCAATCGTCGGGATACGCAGTATTTT. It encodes CASSNRRDTQYF.

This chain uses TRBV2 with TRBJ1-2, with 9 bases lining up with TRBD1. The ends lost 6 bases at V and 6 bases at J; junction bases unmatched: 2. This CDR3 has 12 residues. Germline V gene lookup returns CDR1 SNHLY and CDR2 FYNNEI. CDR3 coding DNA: TGTGCCAGCAGGGGGACAGGGAATGGCTACACCTTC. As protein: CASRGTGNGYTF.

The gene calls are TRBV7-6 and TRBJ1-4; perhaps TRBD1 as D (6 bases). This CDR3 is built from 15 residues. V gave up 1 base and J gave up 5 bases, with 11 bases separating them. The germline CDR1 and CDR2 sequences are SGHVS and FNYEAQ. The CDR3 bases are TGTGCCAGCAGCTTAGTAGGGGGAGTCAATGAAAAACTGTTTTTT. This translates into CASSLVGGVNEKLFF.

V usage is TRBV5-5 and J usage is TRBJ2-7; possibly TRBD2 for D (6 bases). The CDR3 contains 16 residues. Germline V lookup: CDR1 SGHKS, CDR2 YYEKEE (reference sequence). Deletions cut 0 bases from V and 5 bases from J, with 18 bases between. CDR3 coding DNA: TGTGCCAGCAGCTTGGGCGCGGGCCGCGGGGCCGACGAGCAGTACTTC. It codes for CASSLGAGRGADEQYF.

The CDR3 protein is CASSVAGGYEQYF. The CDR3 nucleotides are TGTGCCAGCAGCGTAGCGGGAGGATACGAGCAGTACTTC. The V and J genes are TRBV11-2 and TRBJ2-7; 10 nucleotides line up with TRBD2. Germline values: CDR1 SGHAT, CDR2 FQNNGV. This CDR3 spans 13 amino acids. The V segment lost 5 bases and the J segment 4 bases; nucleotides outside the gene matches: 2.

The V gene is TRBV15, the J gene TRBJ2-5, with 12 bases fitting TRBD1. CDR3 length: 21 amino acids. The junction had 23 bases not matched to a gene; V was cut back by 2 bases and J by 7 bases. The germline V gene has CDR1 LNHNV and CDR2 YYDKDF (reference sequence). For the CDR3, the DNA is TGTGCCACCAGCAGACCTGCCGGGACAGGGGGCTGGAGGAGCGGATTGGGGACCCAGTACTTC. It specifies CATSRPAGTGGWRSGLGTQYF.